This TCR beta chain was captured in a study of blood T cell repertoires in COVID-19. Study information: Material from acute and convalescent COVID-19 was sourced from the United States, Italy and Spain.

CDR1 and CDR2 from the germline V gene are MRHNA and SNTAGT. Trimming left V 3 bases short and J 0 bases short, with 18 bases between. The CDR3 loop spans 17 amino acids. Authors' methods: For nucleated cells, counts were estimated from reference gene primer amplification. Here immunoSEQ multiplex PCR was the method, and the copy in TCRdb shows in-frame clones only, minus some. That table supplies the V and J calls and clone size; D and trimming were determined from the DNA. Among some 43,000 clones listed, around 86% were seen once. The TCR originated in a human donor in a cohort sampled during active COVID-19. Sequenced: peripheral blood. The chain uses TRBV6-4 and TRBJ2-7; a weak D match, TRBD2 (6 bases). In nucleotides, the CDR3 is TGTGCCAGCAGTGATCGCTCTAGCGCACTAAGCTCCTACGAGCAGTACTTC. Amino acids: CASSDRSSALSSYEQYF.